A single sample is the source of the 30 T cell receptor beta chains below, sequenced in a study of blood T cells in healthy people across ages. Primed by a sample-barcoded 5' primer and a J-beta primer mix, a second PCR proceeded for about 6 to 11 cycles. TCRdb called the 5' RACE reads again in MiXCR, with one record for every CDR3 protein. Of 550,000 to 600,000 distinct CDR3 sequences listed, roughly 28% are singletons. Sequenced input: blood. These receptors originate from a woman aged 70-85 years in good health.

This clonotype has just a few counts. V is TRBV6-1 and J is TRBJ1-2; the match to TRBD1 covers 8 bases. Per germline, CDR1 MNHNS and CDR2 SASEGT. Trimming took 5 bases from V and 8 from J; bases not matched to a gene: 7. The CDR3 is made up of 13 amino acids. The CDR3 region is CASSTGGWWGYTF. The DNA for the CDR3 is TGTGCCAGCAGTACAGGGGGATGGTGGGGCTACACCTTC.

This clonotype was recorded a few times. CDR3 amino acids: CASSLEQGAGEQFF. The DNA of the CDR3 is TGCGCCAGCAGCTTGGAGCAGGGGGCAGGTGAGCAGTTCTTC. V and J are TRBV5-1 and TRBJ2-1, with TRBD1 matching over 8 bases. CDR1 and CDR2 (germline): SGHRS, YFSETQ. The V gene end was trimmed by 0 bases and the J gene end by 9 bases; junction bases not matched to a gene: 5. The CDR3 has 14 amino acids.

For this clonotype: One end of the junction is discordant with germline, which a read error may explain. This chain uses TRBV4-3 with TRBJ2-3; either TRBD1 or TRBD2 may fit D (5 bases each). This CDR3 is 19 amino acids long. The germline CDR1 and CDR2 sequences are LGHNA and YSLEER. In nucleotides, the CDR3 is TGCGCCAGCAGCCAAGATTGGGCAGGGAGAACCTCTAGCACAGATACGCGGTATTTT. Translation: CASSQDWAGRTSSTDTRYF.

The rearrangement joins TRBV2 to TRBJ2-1, with 9 bases that match TRBD2. Germline V gene lookup returns CDR1 SNHLY and CDR2 FYNNEI. The CDR3 spans 14 residues. The V gene end was trimmed by 10 bases and the J gene end by 3 bases; junction bases not matched to a gene: 7. The CDR3 loop reads CATVLAGSYNEQFF. The CDR3 DNA is TGTGCCACGGTCCTAGCGGGGAGCTACAATGAGCAGTTCTTC.

This clonotype has only a few counts. At one end, the junction sequence differs from germline, possibly due to a read error. The chain links TRBV28 to TRBJ1-2; 7 nucleotides match TRBD1. Germline CDR1 MDHEN, CDR2 SYDVKM. The CDR3 is made up of 13 amino acids. As DNA, the CDR3 is TGTGCCAGCAGTTTTGTTCAGGGGGAGAGAGGCTCCTTC. Its translation is CASSFVQGERGSF.

This clonotype appeared many times. This chain links TRBV12-3 or TRBV12-4 with TRBJ2-5, with D perhaps TRBD1 or TRBD2 (7 bases each). The ends were cut back, 2 bases at V and 5 bases at J, with 12 bases in the middle. The CDR3 contains 14 residues. This CDR3 reads CASSLRGGGETQYF. Written as DNA, the CDR3 is TGTGCCAGCAGTTTAAGGGGAGGGGGCGAGACCCAGTACTTC.

Ten or more counts support this clonotype. CDR3 region: CASSSGLAETQYF. CDR3 DNA: TGTGCCAGCAGCTCGGGACTAGCGGAGACCCAGTACTTC. V usage is TRBV7-2 and J usage is TRBJ2-5; 10 positions agree with TRBD2. The CDR3 loop spans 13 amino acids. With V trimmed by 4 bases and J by 5 bases, 1 base remained unmatched. Germline CDR1 SGHTA, CDR2 FQGNSA.

This chain joins TRBV5-1 and TRBJ2-3; D possibly matches TRBD1 or TRBD2 (5 bases each). This CDR3 is 14 amino acids long. The V gene lost 4 bases and the J gene lost 5 bases, with 14 bases spanning the gap. The germline V gene has CDR1 SGHRS and CDR2 YFSETQ. The CDR3 nucleotides read TGCGCCAGCAGCCCTGGGACGCTGGGAGATACGCAGTATTTT. Protein product: CASSPGTLGDTQYF. The variable domain in full, completed from reference TRBV5-1 and TRBJ2-3, reads KAGVTQTPRYLIKTRGQQVTLSCSPISGHRSVSWYQQTPGQGLQFLFEYFSETQRNKGNFPGRFSGRQFSNSRSEMNVSTLELGDSALYLCASSPGTLGDTQYFGPGTRLTVL.

This clonotype was detected many times. J is TRBJ2-5 and V is TRBV7-3; D is unclear. The CDR3 totals 13 residues. Germline V gene sequence: CDR1 SGHTA, CDR2 FQGTGA. Trimming pared 1 base from V and 5 bases from J, leaving 8 bases between. Here the CDR3 reads CASSLIRKETQYF. The CDR3 bases are TGTGCCAGCAGCTTAATACGGAAGGAGACCCAGTACTTC.

This clonotype was seen only a few times. The V and J genes are TRBV12-3 or TRBV12-4 and TRBJ1-1; no clear D. The CDR3 loop spans 15 amino acids. V was pared by 0 bases and J by 4 bases, with 12 bases between. CDR3 residues: CASSLAGTRRTEAFF. The CDR3 bases are TGTGCCAGCAGTTTAGCGGGCACACGGCGCACTGAAGCTTTCTTT.

The J gene is TRBJ1-1, the V gene TRBV25-1; tentative D call: TRBD1 (5 bases). Trimming removed 5 bases at V and 5 bases at J, with 12 bases between. Germline CDR1 and CDR2: MGHDK and SYGVNS. This CDR3 contains 13 residues. This CDR3 reads CASSNQRGTEAFF. As DNA, the CDR3 is TGTGCCAGCAGTAACCAGAGGGGTACTGAAGCTTTCTTT.

This clonotype was observed a few times. This chain joins TRBV5-1 and TRBJ1-4; 12 positions match TRBD1. This CDR3 spans 15 amino acids. The V gene end was trimmed by 4 bases and the J gene end by 6 bases; junction bases not matched to a gene: 4. The V gene's germline CDR1 is SGHRS and CDR2 YFSETQ. CDR3 loop: CASSPGTGGYEKLFF. The CDR3 nucleotides read TGCGCCAGCAGCCCGGGGACAGGGGGCTATGAAAAACTGTTTTTT.

This rearrangement joins TRBV7-2 to TRBJ1-1; D remains ambiguous. The CDR3 runs to 16 residues. Germline V gene data show CDR1 as SGHTA and CDR2 as FQGNSA. Trimming took 6 bases from V and 1 from J, leaving 18 bases between them. Here the CDR3 reads CASRQRSAGSNTEAFF. The DNA for the CDR3 is TGTGCCAGCAGACAAAGGTCGGCAGGTTCGAACACTGAAGCTTTCTTT.

The chain has TRBV5-1 and TRBJ2-5; D may be TRBD2 (5 bases). The V gene's germline CDR1 is SGHRS and CDR2 YFSETQ. V was trimmed by 0 bases and J by 6 bases, leaving 15 bases between them. CDR3 length equals 15 residues. CDR3 in amino acids: CASSLGVGLVKTQYF. For the CDR3, the DNA is TGCGCCAGCAGCTTGGGGGTCGGACTCGTGAAGACCCAGTACTTC.

This clonotype was seen ten or more times. This rearrangement joins TRBV9 to TRBJ1-6; D ambiguous. The CDR3 is made up of 13 amino acids. V was cut by 0 bases and J by 7 bases, with 5 bases left in between. CDR1 and CDR2 from the germline V gene are SGDLS and YYNGEE. CDR3 residues: CASSVEPNSPLHF. The CDR3 nucleotides are TGTGCCAGCAGCGTAGAACCAAATTCACCCCTCCACTTT.

This clonotype has a single count. The chain joins TRBV28 to TRBJ2-7; 7 bases match TRBD2. The CDR3 totals 13 residues. Trimming removed 6 bases from V and 0 bases from J; junction bases left unmatched: 2. Per germline, CDR1 MDHEN and CDR2 SYDVKM. CDR3 nucleotides: TGTGCCAGCAGGCCGGGGGGCTCCTACGAGCAGTACGTC. Translation gives CASRPGGSYEQYV.

This clonotype was found once. The chain is built from TRBV20-1 and TRBJ2-5, with 7 positions matching TRBD1. Per germline, CDR1 DFQATT and CDR2 SNEGSKA (reference sequence). Losses at the gene ends were 5 bases for V and 10 bases for J; bases not matched to a gene: 4. The CDR3 runs to 10 residues. The CDR3 loop is CSAGTVYQYF. The DNA for the CDR3 is TGCAGTGCTGGGACAGTTTACCAGTACTTC.

The table lists this clonotype with a few counts. The chain combines TRBV20-1 with TRBJ1-2; 8 bases align to TRBD1. CDR1 is DFQATT, CDR2 SNEGSKA, per germline (reference sequence). The J segment lost 8 bases and the V segment lost 7 bases, leaving 9 bases of the junction unmatched. The CDR3 totals 12 residues. The CDR3 region is CSVTPGGWGYTF. As DNA, the CDR3 is TGCAGTGTCACCCCAGGGGGCTGGGGCTACACCTTC.

The chain uses TRBV10-3 and TRBJ2-1; TRBD1 might be the D (5 bases). The germline V and J ends were trimmed by 1 base and 5 bases, with 12 bases remaining between them. Per germline, CDR1 ENHRY and CDR2 SYGVKD. The CDR3 extends over 15 amino acids. CDR3 residues: CAISELDTRHNEQFF. The CDR3 coding sequence is TGTGCCATCAGTGAGTTGGACACGAGGCACAATGAGCAGTTCTTC.

J is TRBJ1-2 and V is TRBV6-2 or TRBV6-3, with D possibly TRBD1 on 6 matching bases. The V end lost 5 bases, the J end lost 1 base, and 11 bases lay between the germline ends. The CDR3 is 14 residues long. Germline V lookup: CDR1 MNHEY, CDR2 SVGEGT. The CDR3 nucleotides read TGTGCCAGCAGTGGGGACACCAATAACTATGGCTACACCTTC. This encodes CASSGDTNNYGYTF.

The chain employs TRBV12-3 or TRBV12-4 and TRBJ1-2; TRBD1 matches 8 bases. The trim removed 7 bases at V and 7 bases at J, leaving 5 bases unmatched. The CDR3 sequence is 12 residues long. Here the CDR3 reads CASTGGASGYTF. The CDR3 DNA follows: TGTGCCAGCACAGGGGGCGCATCTGGCTACACCTTC.

This sequence joins TRBV6-6 and TRBJ1-1; 8 nucleotides agree with TRBD1. Trimming took 5 bases from V and 3 from J; bases not matched to a gene: 11. This CDR3 spans 16 amino acids. Germline values: CDR1 MNHNY, CDR2 SVGAGI (reference sequence). This CDR3 reads CASSHTRTGLDTEAFF. CDR3 DNA sequence: TGTGCCAGCAGTCATACCCGGACAGGGTTGGACACTGAAGCTTTCTTT.

The chain links TRBV7-8 to TRBJ2-3, with D possibly TRBD2 on 6 matching bases. CDR1 and CDR2 from the germline V gene are SGHVS and FQNEAQ. The length of the CDR3 is 15 residues. The ends were cut back, 5 bases at V and 2 bases at J, with 14 bases in the middle. As DNA, the CDR3 is TGTGCCAGCAGCCCCTCGGGAGAAACCACAGATACGCAGTATTTT. The encoded protein is CASSPSGETTDTQYF.

V is TRBV4-2 and J is TRBJ2-5, with D unclear. The V gene's germline CDR1 is LGHNA and CDR2 YNFKEQ. This CDR3 comprises 15 residues. V lost 4 bases and J lost 0, with 12 bases in between. CDR3 sequence (DNA): TGTGCCAGCAGCCCTCCCGTGGGGTACCAAGAGACCCAGTACTTC. Its translation is CASSPPVGYQETQYF.

V and J are TRBV15 and TRBJ2-3; D gene ambiguous. Trimming stripped 5 bases from V and 7 bases from J, with 10 bases between. Germline lookup yields CDR1 LNHNV and CDR2 YYDKDF (reference sequence). CDR3 length: 12 residues. CDR3 bases: TGTGCCACCAGCCGCAACTCCAATACGCAGTATTTT. Its translation: CATSRNSNTQYF.

This chain connects TRBV11-3 to TRBJ2-7; D uncertain. The CDR3 sequence is 14 residues long. CDR1 and CDR2 (germline): SGHNT, YENEEA. The germline V and J ends were trimmed by 5 bases and 6 bases, with 17 bases remaining between them. CDR3 bases: TGTGCCAGCAGCGCCGACACGACTTTCGCCGAGCAGTACTTC. This codes for CASSADTTFAEQYF.

The genes are TRBV3-1 and TRBJ2-5; unclear D gene. Trimming removed 0 bases from V and 2 bases from J, with 4 bases in between. The CDR3 totals 13 residues. Germline V gene lookup returns CDR1 LGHDT and CDR2 YNNKEL (reference sequence). In nucleotides, the CDR3 is TGTGCCAGCAGCCAAGATTTTCAAGAGACCCAGTACTTC. Its protein product is CASSQDFQETQYF.

The chain has TRBV5-6 and TRBJ2-7, with D hard to call. Germline CDR1 reads SGHDT; CDR2 reads YYEEEE. Trimming removed 4 bases from V and 2 bases from J, with 13 bases in between. This CDR3 contains 14 residues. This CDR3 reads CASSDEPGAYEQYF. In DNA form, the CDR3 reads TGTGCCAGCAGCGACGAGCCGGGTGCCTACGAGCAGTACTTC.

This clonotype was picked up a small number of times. The junction departs from germline at one end; a sequencing error may be responsible. The chain employs TRBV7-9 and TRBJ1-4; no reliable D call. Germline lookup yields CDR1 SEHNR and CDR2 FQNEAQ (reference sequence). The CDR3 covers 14 residues. CDR3 residues: CACSLEGGGEKLFF. In DNA, the CDR3 is TGTGCCTGCAGCTTGGAGGGAGGAGGGGAAAAACTGTTTTTT.

J is TRBJ2-3 and V is TRBV5-1, with 8 bases identical to TRBD2. Germline V lookup: CDR1 SGHRS, CDR2 YFSETQ. The CDR3 consists of 15 residues. Trimming took 0 bases from V and 7 from J; bases not matched to a gene: 7. The CDR3 sequence is CASSLESGGGNTQYF. CDR3 bases: TGCGCCAGCAGCTTGGAAAGCGGGGGCGGAAATACGCAGTATTTT.